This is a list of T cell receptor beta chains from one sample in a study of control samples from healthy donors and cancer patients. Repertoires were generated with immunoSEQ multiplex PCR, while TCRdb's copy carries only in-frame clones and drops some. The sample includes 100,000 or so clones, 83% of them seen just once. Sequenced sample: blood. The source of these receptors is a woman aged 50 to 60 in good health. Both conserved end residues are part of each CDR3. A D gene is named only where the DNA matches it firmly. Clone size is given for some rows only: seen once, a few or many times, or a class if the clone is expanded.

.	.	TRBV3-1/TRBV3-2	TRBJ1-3	TGTGCCAGCAGCCTCGGGACGCCAGGAAACACCATATATTTT	CASSLGTPGNTIYF
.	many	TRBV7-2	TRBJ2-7	TGTGCCAGCAGCTTAGACAGGGCAACCTACGAGCAGTACTTC	CASSLDRATYEQYF
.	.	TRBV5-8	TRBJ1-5	TGTGCCAGCAGCCCAGGACAAGCACTGGATCAGCCCCAGCATTTT	CASSPGQALDQPQHF
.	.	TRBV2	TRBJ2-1	TGTGCCAGCAACGGGGGATCCAATTTCTACAATGAGCAGTTCTTC	CASNGGSNFYNEQFF
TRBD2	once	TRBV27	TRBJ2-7	TGTGCCAGCATCACGGGACTAACCTCCTACGAGCAGTACTTC	CASITGLTSYEQYF
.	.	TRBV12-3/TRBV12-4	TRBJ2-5	TGTGCCAGCAGTTTGGGAGAGACCCAGTACTTC	CASSLGETQYF
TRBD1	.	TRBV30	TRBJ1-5	TGTGCCTGGAACCTTAGACAGGGAAATCAGCCCCAGCATTTT	CAWNLRQGNQPQHF
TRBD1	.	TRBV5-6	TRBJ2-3	TGTGCCAGCAGCCCCGGACAGGGGATGGCAGATACGCAGTATTTT	CASSPGQGMADTQYF
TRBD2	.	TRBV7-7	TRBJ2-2	TGTGCTAGCAGCTCTAGCGGGGGGGCCGGCGGGGAGCTGTTTTTT	CASSSSGGAGGELFF
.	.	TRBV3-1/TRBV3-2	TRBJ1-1	TGTGCCAGCAGCCCTGTCAGGGTGGGGACTGAAGCTTTCTTT	CASSPVRVGTEAFF
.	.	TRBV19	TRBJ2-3	TGTGCCAGTAGGCTGAGCGGGGATACGCAGTATTTT	CASRLSGDTQYF
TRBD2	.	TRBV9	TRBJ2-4	TGTGCCAGCAGTGATAGCCCGGGACTACAAAAAAACATTCAGTACTTC	CASSDSPGLQKNIQYF
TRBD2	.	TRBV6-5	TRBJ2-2	TGTGCCAGCAGTTGGGGTAGCGGGGCCGGGGAGCTGTTTTTT	CASSWGSGAGELFF
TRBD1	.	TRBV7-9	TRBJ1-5	TGTGCCAGCAGCTTGGACAGGGATCCTCAGCCCCAGCATTTT	CASSLDRDPQPQHF
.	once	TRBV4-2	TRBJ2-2	TGTGCCAGCAGCCAAGGGAACACCGGGGAGCTGTTTTTT	CASSQGNTGELFF
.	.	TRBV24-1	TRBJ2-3	TGTGCCACCAGTGATGGGACACGTTTCGTCGATACGCAGTATTTT	CATSDGTRFVDTQYF
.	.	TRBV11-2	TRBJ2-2	TGTGCCAGCAGCTTAACAGGGGTCGGGGGCACCGGGGAGCTGTTTTTT	CASSLTGVGGTGELFF
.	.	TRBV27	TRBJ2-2	TGTGCCAGCAGTTTTGGTCTAGGGGGGAACACCGGGGAGCTGTTTTTT	CASSFGLGGNTGELFF
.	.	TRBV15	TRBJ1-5	TGTGCCACCAGCAGAGATCGTGGGGGGCCCCAGCATTTT	CATSRDRGGPQHF
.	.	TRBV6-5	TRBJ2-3	TGTGCCAGCAGTTACGGGCAGGTGGGAGATACGCAGTATTTT	CASSYGQVGDTQYF
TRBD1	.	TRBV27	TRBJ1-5	TGTGCCAGCAGTCCCGGGACAGGGAGGGGAAATCAGCCCCAGCATTTT	CASSPGTGRGNQPQHF
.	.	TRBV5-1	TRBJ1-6	TGCGCCAGCAGCGTAGGGACAACCCCTATGGGTTCACCCCTCCACTTT	CASSVGTTPMGSPLHF
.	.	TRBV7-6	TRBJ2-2	TGTGCCAGCAGCCCCGTAGGGAGTAACACCGGGGAGCTGTTTTTT	CASSPVGSNTGELFF